Listed below are T cell receptor beta chains from one sample, sequenced in a study of CD8 T cells in Susac syndrome. TCRdb re-called the immunoSEQ multiplex PCR reads with MiXCR, one entry per CDR3 protein. The sample includes 170,000 or so distinct CDR3 sequences, about 94% of them seen just once. The specimen sequenced was CD4+ T cells from PBMCs. The receptors come from a human donor with multiple sclerosis. Each CDR3 is given with its conserved first and last residue. D genes are given only for firm matches. Only part of the rows carry a size: once, few, many, or a class if the clone is expanded.

abundance	d_gene	j_gene	v_gene	CDR3nt	CDR3aa
NA	NA	TRBJ1-1	TRBV20-1	TGCAGTGCTAGAGAAGGGGGTCCCACTGAAGCTTTCTTT	CSAREGGPTEAFF
NA	TRBD1	TRBJ2-2	TRBV5-1	TGCGCCAGCAGCAAAAGGACAGGGGGAAACACCGGGGAGCTGTTTTTT	CASSKRTGGNTGELFF
NA	NA	TRBJ2-3	TRBV25-1	TGTGCCAGCAGTGAATCCAGGGGACGAGGCACGCAGTATTTT	CASSESRGRGTQYF
NA	NA	TRBJ2-1	TRBV20-1	TGCAGTGCTAGAGTGGGAGGTAACTACAATGAGCAGTTCTTC	CSARVGGNYNEQFF
NA	NA	TRBJ2-5	TRBV5-1	TGCGCCAGCAGCCGCGAGACAGGAGGGCCCGAAGAGACCCAGTACTTC	CASSRETGGPEETQYF
NA	NA	TRBJ1-5	TRBV28	TGTGCCAGCAGAACAACCAAGTGGGGGAATCAGCCCCAGCATTTT	CASRTTKWGNQPQHF
NA	TRBD2	TRBJ2-7	TRBV12-3/TRBV12-4	TGTGCCAGCAGCCTCCGGGGGGGGCCCTACGAGCAGTACTTC	CASSLRGGPYEQYF
once	NA	TRBJ2-7	TRBV9	TGTGCCAGCAGCGTAGAGGCAACCGTATCCTACGAGCAGTACTTC	CASSVEATVSYEQYF
NA	NA	TRBJ2-6	TRBV6-1	TGTGCCAGCAGTCCAAACCCCAGATCTCACACCTCCTCTGGGGCCAACGTCCTGACTTTC	CASSPNPRSHTSSGANVLTF
NA	NA	TRBJ2-1	TRBV3-1	TGTGCCAGCAGCCAAGTACTAGACAATGAGCAGTTCTTC	CASSQVLDNEQFF